The 9 T cell receptor beta chains given below trace back to one sample, sequenced in a study of T cell responses to AZD1222 COVID-19 vaccine. The assay was immunoSEQ multiplex PCR, and TCRdb's table has in-frame clones only and misses some. The sample consists of around 89,000 clones, over 75% of them appearing once. The input for sequencing was peripheral blood, taken on day 0 of AZD1222 vaccination. The receptors shown here come from an adult in good health.

The chain recombines TRBV9 with TRBJ1-4, with D perhaps TRBD1 (5 bases). Trimming removed 4 bases at V and 8 bases at J, with 18 bases between. The length of the CDR3 is 15 residues. Germline V lookup: CDR1 SGDLS, CDR2 YYNGEE. The CDR3 DNA reads as TGTGCCAGCAGCCCACGGGACCAGGCGGGCGAAAAACTGTTTTTT. Its translation is CASSPRDQAGEKLFF.

The chain is built from TRBV5-1 and TRBJ1-6; D is ambiguous. The V end was cut by 3 bases, the J end by 8 bases, with 27 bases between. The germline V gene has CDR1 SGHRS and CDR2 YFSETQ. The CDR3 consists of 19 residues. CDR3 region: CASSSLGVERRPSYSPLHF. As DNA, the CDR3 is TGCGCCAGCAGCTCCTTGGGTGTGGAGAGGCGCCCTAGTTATTCACCCCTCCACTTT.

The chain joins TRBV6-5 to TRBJ1-6; D gene ambiguous. V lost 6 bases, J lost 10 bases, and 7 bases lay in between. The CDR3 spans 11 residues. The V gene's germline CDR1 is MNHEY and CDR2 SVGAGI. This chain's CDR3 is CASSDISPLHF. In DNA form, the CDR3 reads TGTGCCAGCAGCGATATCTCACCCCTCCACTTT.

V and J are TRBV11-2 and TRBJ1-2; 7 nucleotides line up with TRBD1. After removal of 5 bases from V and 5 bases from J, the junction contained 14 bases not matched to a gene. Germline lookup yields CDR1 SGHAT and CDR2 FQNNGV. There are 16 residues in the CDR3. In DNA, the CDR3 is TGTGCCAGCAGCCCGAACAGGGGCCGGGGGGAATATGGCTACACCTTC. Translation: CASSPNRGRGEYGYTF.

V usage is TRBV6-5 and J usage is TRBJ1-2; D not certain. Germline CDR1 and CDR2: MNHEY and SVGAGI. CDR3 length: 16 residues. Trimming pared 2 bases from V and 0 bases from J, leaving 13 bases between. CDR3: CASSYQRTKANYGYTF. CDR3 DNA: TGTGCCAGCAGTTACCAAAGGACTAAAGCTAACTATGGCTACACCTTC.

The chain is built from TRBV7-2 and TRBJ1-1, with D unresolved. Germline-derived CDR1 and CDR2 are SGHTA and FQGNSA. The ends were cut back, 5 bases at V and 1 base at J, with 11 bases in the middle. The CDR3 runs to 14 residues. The CDR3 sequence is CASSPRTENTEAFF. The CDR3 DNA is TGTGCCAGCAGCCCGCGGACGGAGAACACTGAAGCTTTCTTT.

Written as DNA, the CDR3 is TGTGCCAGCAGCGGAGATAACAGGGGGGACTATGGCTACACCTTC. Translating it yields CASSGDNRGDYGYTF. The gene calls are TRBV4-2 and TRBJ1-2, with TRBD1 matching over 8 bases. The CDR3 is made up of 15 amino acids. Germline CDR1 LGHNA, CDR2 YNFKEQ. V shed 5 bases, J shed 3 bases, and the junction held 8 bases outside the gene matches.

The chain has TRBV7-3 and TRBJ2-1; 9 bases agree with TRBD2. The CDR3 consists of 16 residues. V lost 1 base to trimming and J lost 4 bases; unmatched junction nucleotides: 5. The V gene's germline CDR1 is SGHTA and CDR2 FQGTGA. The CDR3 sequence: CASSLIRAGGYNEQFF. CDR3 nucleotide sequence: TGTGCCAGCAGCTTAATCCGTGCGGGAGGGTACAATGAGCAGTTCTTC.

The rearrangement links TRBV5-1 to TRBJ1-6; D remains unclear. This CDR3 spans 16 amino acids. V dropped 0 bases and J dropped 8 bases, with 15 bases sitting between them. CDR1 is SGHRS, CDR2 YFSETQ, per germline. Written as DNA, the CDR3 is TGCGCCAGCAGCTTGGAAGCGCGGGCCGGGGATTCACCCCTCCACTTT. This translates into CASSLEARAGDSPLHF.